The 24 T cell receptor beta chains below all came from one sample that was sequenced in a study of blood T cell repertoires in COVID-19. Using immunoSEQ multiplex PCR, the repertoire was profiled, and TCRdb retains in-frame clones only, with some absent. The table lists fewer than 300,000 clones, approximately 90% of them singletons. Sequencing was done on a sample of peripheral blood. These receptors all stem from a woman aged 30 to 39 with COVID-19, enrolled during active disease.

This clone appeared a single time. V gene TRBV11-2 combines with J gene TRBJ2-7; D is perhaps TRBD2 (6 bases). CDR1 and CDR2 (germline): SGHAT, FQNNGV. The CDR3 consists of 15 residues. Trimming removed 5 bases from V and 0 bases from J, with 14 bases in between. The CDR3 DNA follows: TGTGCCAGCAGCAAGGTAGCGGATAGCTCCTACGAGCAGTACTTC. Translation: CASSKVADSSYEQYF.

This chain connects TRBV7-2 to TRBJ2-7; TRBD2 aligns across 8 bases. V lost 2 bases to trimming and J lost 6 bases; unmatched junction nucleotides: 9. The CDR3 extends over 15 amino acids. Germline V gene lookup returns CDR1 SGHTA and CDR2 FQGNSA. CDR3 loop: CASSLILQRESEQYF. The CDR3 DNA follows: TGTGCCAGCAGCTTAATTCTCCAGCGGGAGAGCGAGCAGTACTTC. Using reference TRBV7-2 and TRBJ2-7 for the parts outside the CDR3, the full variable domain is GAGVSQSPSNKVTEKGKDVELRCDPISGHTALYWYRQSLGQGLEFLIYFQGNSAPDKSGLPSDRFSAERTGGSVSTLTIQRTQQEDSAVYLCASSLILQRESEQYFGPGTRLTVT.

The genes are TRBV19 and TRBJ1-5; the D gene is possibly TRBD1 (6 bases). This CDR3 is built from 13 residues. Germline V gene lookup returns CDR1 LNHDA and CDR2 SQIVND (reference sequence). The V and J ends lost 8 bases and 4 bases respectively, with 12 bases between them. The CDR3: CASRTGLNQPQHF. The CDR3 DNA follows: TGTGCCAGTCGAACAGGGCTTAATCAGCCCCAGCATTTT.

The J gene is TRBJ2-7, the V gene TRBV10-1; 10 nucleotides line up with TRBD1. The CDR3 sequence is 15 residues long. The junction had 6 bases not matched to a gene; V was cut back by 3 bases and J by 4 bases. The germline CDR1 and CDR2 sequences are WNHNN and SYGVQD (reference sequence). CDR3 nucleotides: TGCGCCAGCAGTGACCCCGGGACAGGGGTTTACGAGCAGTACTTC. Translated, it gives CASSDPGTGVYEQYF.

This sequence joins TRBV6-5 and TRBJ1-5; 7 bases match TRBD1. The CDR3 spans 14 residues. J gave up 3 bases and V 5 bases, and 4 bases lay outside the gene matches. Germline CDR1 and CDR2: MNHEY and SVGAGI. DNA for the CDR3: TGTGCCAGCAGTCGGGACAGCTACAATCAGCCCCAGCATTTT. This translates into CASSRDSYNQPQHF.

The chain joins TRBV28 to TRBJ1-1; D ambiguous. Germline-derived CDR1 and CDR2 are MDHEN and SYDVKM. V was trimmed by 6 bases and J by 0 bases, leaving 14 bases between them. This CDR3 has 15 residues. For the CDR3, the DNA is TGTGCCAGCAGCCCACTTGCAGGAATGAACACTGAAGCTTTCTTT. Protein: CASSPLAGMNTEAFF.

J is TRBJ2-3 and V is TRBV30; no firm D call. The length of the CDR3 is 12 residues. The germline V and J ends were trimmed by 2 bases and 0 bases, with 3 bases remaining between them. CDR1 and CDR2 (germline): GTSNPN, SVGIG (reference sequence). Written as DNA, the CDR3 is TGTGCCTGGAGTCAGAGCACAGATACGCAGTATTTT. This sequence encodes CAWSQSTDTQYF.

The chain carries TRBV19 and TRBJ2-3, with 13 bases aligning to TRBD2. Trimming took 5 bases from V and 6 from J; bases not matched to a gene: 8. The germline V gene encodes CDR1 LNHDA and CDR2 SQIVND (reference sequence). This CDR3 is 16 amino acids long. The CDR3 DNA reads as TGTGCCAGTAGTCTCGGACTAGCGGGAGTTGGGGATACGCAGTATTTT. Translating gives CASSLGLAGVGDTQYF.

The genes are TRBV6-2 or TRBV6-3 and TRBJ1-2; 10 bases fit TRBD1. Germline V gene data show CDR1 as MNHEY and CDR2 as SVGEGT. The V segment lost 3 bases and the J segment 3 bases; nucleotides outside the gene matches: 4. The CDR3 has 15 residues. DNA for the CDR3: TGTGCCAGCAGTTATCGACAGGGGGCCCACTATGGCTACACCTTC. Residues: CASSYRQGAHYGYTF.

The chain recombines TRBV7-2 with TRBJ1-5, with D possibly TRBD1 on 5 matching bases. V lost 4 bases and J lost 0, with 10 bases in between. There are 15 residues in the CDR3. Germline V gene data show CDR1 as SGHTA and CDR2 as FQGNSA. The CDR3 DNA reads TGTGCCAGCAGCTCCCCAGGGTTTAGCAATCAGCCCCAGCATTTT. Translated, it gives CASSSPGFSNQPQHF.

The V gene is TRBV29-1, the J gene TRBJ1-1; no reliable D call. The CDR3 covers 12 residues. Trimming stripped 7 bases from V and 2 bases from J, with 11 bases between. CDR1 is SQVTM, CDR2 ANQGSEA, per germline. This CDR3 reads CSGGGSNTEAFF. The DNA for the CDR3 is TGCAGCGGAGGAGGGTCAAACACTGAAGCTTTCTTT.

The chain joins TRBV27 to TRBJ2-7; weak D call: TRBD1 (5 bases). The CDR3 is made up of 17 amino acids. From germline, CDR1 is MNHEY and CDR2 SMNVEV (reference sequence). V shed 0 bases and J shed 2 bases, with 17 bases lying between them. The chain's CDR3 is CASSLSGFFRAPYEQYF. In nucleotides, the CDR3 is TGTGCCAGCAGTTTATCCGGTTTTTTCAGGGCCCCCTACGAGCAGTACTTC.

The V call is TRBV6-5, the J call TRBJ1-2; D gene unclear. The germline gives CDR1 MNHEY, CDR2 SVGAGI. The CDR3 loop spans 13 amino acids. V lost 6 bases, J lost 3 bases, and 11 bases lay in between. CDR3 residues: CASRDEGYYGYTF. The CDR3 nucleotides read TGTGCCAGCAGGGACGAGGGCTACTATGGCTACACCTTC.

The chain uses TRBV6-5 and TRBJ1-5; 8 nucleotides line up with TRBD1. In germline, CDR1 is MNHEY, CDR2 SVGAGI. There are 15 residues in the CDR3. The V segment lost 6 bases and the J segment 2 bases; nucleotides outside the gene matches: 6. The CDR3 DNA reads TGTGCCAGCAGCCCAGGGGGCGGCGGCAATCAGCCCCAGCATTTT. It is translated as CASSPGGGGNQPQHF.

V and J are TRBV29-1 and TRBJ1-2, with 9 nucleotides matching TRBD1. The CDR3 has 13 residues. The germline CDR1 and CDR2 sequences are SQVTM and ANQGSEA. V was pared by 6 bases and J by 7 bases, with 9 bases of the junction left unmatched. CDR3 amino acids: CSVSAGTGLGYTF. The DNA of the CDR3 is TGCAGCGTCTCAGCCGGGACAGGGCTTGGCTACACCTTC.

The CDR3 DNA reads TGTGCCAGTAGTGCCTACAGGGTCCAGTACAATGAGCAGTTCTTC. It translates to CASSAYRVQYNEQFF. J is TRBJ2-1 and V is TRBV19, with D possibly matching TRBD1 (6 bases). Germline assignment: CDR1 LNHDA and CDR2 SQIVND (reference sequence). V was clipped by 5 bases and J by 4 bases, with 15 bases between them. This CDR3 has 15 amino acids.

This chain joins TRBV6-1 and TRBJ2-7; TRBD2 matches at 13 bases. Per germline, CDR1 MNHNS and CDR2 SASEGT. The CDR3 is made up of 18 amino acids. The V and J ends lost 5 bases and 4 bases, in that order; junction bases with no gene match: 14. The CDR3 here is CASSKGLAGDQRVYEQYF. The CDR3 DNA is TGTGCCAGCAGTAAAGGACTAGCGGGAGATCAGCGGGTTTACGAGCAGTACTTC.

This sequence joins TRBV19 and TRBJ2-3, with D perhaps TRBD2 (6 bases). Germline values: CDR1 LNHDA, CDR2 SQIVND (reference sequence). Trimming removed 5 bases at V and 3 bases at J, with 27 bases between. This CDR3 has 19 residues. The DNA for the CDR3 is TGTGCCAGTAGTGAGGTCCTCGGCGGGGTGTGGGCGCGGACAGATACGCAGTATTTT. It translates to CASSEVLGGVWARTDTQYF.

The rearrangement joins TRBV28 to TRBJ1-5; D is perhaps TRBD1 (5 bases). V was cut by 11 bases and J by 2 bases, with 13 bases left in between. The CDR3 covers 13 residues. The V gene's germline CDR1 is MDHEN and CDR2 SYDVKM. The CDR3 DNA reads as TGTGCCGGGGGGGGGTTCGGCAATCAGCCCCAGCATTTT. Its translation: CAGGGFGNQPQHF.

The chain has TRBV27 and TRBJ2-1, with TRBD2 matching 10 bases. In germline, CDR1 is MNHEY, CDR2 SMNVEV (reference sequence). There are 15 residues in the CDR3. With 5 bases clipped from V and 5 bases from J, the junction kept 6 bases outside the gene matches. CDR3 sequence: CASSPLAGVNNEQFF. Here the CDR3 DNA reads TGTGCCAGCAGTCCCCTAGCGGGAGTTAACAATGAGCAGTTCTTC.

Comments on this clone: Other nucleotide sequences from this sample produce the same CDR3. J is TRBJ2-7 and V is TRBV5-4, with a possible D match to TRBD2 (6 bases). Germline CDR1 is SGHNT and CDR2 is YYREEE (reference sequence). This CDR3 has 14 residues. V was pared by 1 base and J by 0 bases, with 8 bases between. CDR3 sequence: CASSLSSGSYEQYF. The DNA of the CDR3 is TGTGCCAGCAGCTTGAGTAGCGGCTCCTACGAGCAGTACTTC.

The chain uses TRBV28 and TRBJ1-2; perhaps TRBD1 as D (5 bases). The CDR3 is 13 amino acids. Germline lookup yields CDR1 MDHEN and CDR2 SYDVKM. Trimming pared 8 bases from V and 4 bases from J, leaving 14 bases between. The CDR3 nucleotides read TGTGCCAGCCGGGGGAGTCAACTCTATGGCTACACCTTC. Its translation is CASRGSQLYGYTF.

V usage is TRBV27 and J usage is TRBJ2-1; TRBD1 might be the D (6 bases). The CDR3 length is 17 residues. The ends were cut back, 6 bases at V and 4 bases at J, with 22 bases in the middle. CDR1 is MNHEY, CDR2 SMNVEV, per germline (reference sequence). This chain's CDR3 is CASSSTVLGQAYNEQFF. In DNA, the CDR3 is TGTGCCAGCAGCTCAACCGTTTTGGGACAAGCATACAATGAGCAGTTCTTC.

The rearrangement links TRBV18 to TRBJ1-5, with 7 nucleotides matching TRBD1. The CDR3 is 13 residues long. Germline V gene data show CDR1 as KGHSH and CDR2 as LQKENI. After removal of 3 bases from V and 7 bases from J, the junction contained 3 bases not matched to a gene. The CDR3 DNA reads TGTGCCAGCTCACCGGCAGGGGGGCAGCCCCAGCATTTT. Residues: CASSPAGGQPQHF.